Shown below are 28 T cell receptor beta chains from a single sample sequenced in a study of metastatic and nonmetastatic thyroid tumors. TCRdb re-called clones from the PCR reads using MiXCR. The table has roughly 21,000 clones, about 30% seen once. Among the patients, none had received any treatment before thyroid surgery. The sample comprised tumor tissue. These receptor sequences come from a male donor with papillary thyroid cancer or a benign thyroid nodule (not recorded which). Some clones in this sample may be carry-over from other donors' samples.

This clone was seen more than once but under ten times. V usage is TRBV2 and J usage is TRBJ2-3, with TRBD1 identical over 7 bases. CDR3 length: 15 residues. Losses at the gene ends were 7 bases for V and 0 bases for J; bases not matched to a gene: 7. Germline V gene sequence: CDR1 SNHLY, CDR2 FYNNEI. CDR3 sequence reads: CASTSGTASTDTQYF. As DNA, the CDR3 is TGTGCCAGCACTTCCGGGACAGCAAGCACAGATACGCAGTATTTT.

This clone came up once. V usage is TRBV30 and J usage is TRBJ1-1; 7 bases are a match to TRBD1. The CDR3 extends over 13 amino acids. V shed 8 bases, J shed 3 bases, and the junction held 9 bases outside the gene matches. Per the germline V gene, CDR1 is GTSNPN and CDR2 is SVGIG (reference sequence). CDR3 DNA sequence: TGTGCCGCTGGACAGGATGGGCACACTGAAGCTTTCTTT. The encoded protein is CAAGQDGHTEAFF.

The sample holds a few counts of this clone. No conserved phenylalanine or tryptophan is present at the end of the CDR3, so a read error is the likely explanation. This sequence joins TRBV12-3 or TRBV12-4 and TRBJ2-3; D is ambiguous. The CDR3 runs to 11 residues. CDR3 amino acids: CASSTTDMQYL. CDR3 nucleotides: TGTGCCAGCAGTACCACAGATATGCAGTATCTT.

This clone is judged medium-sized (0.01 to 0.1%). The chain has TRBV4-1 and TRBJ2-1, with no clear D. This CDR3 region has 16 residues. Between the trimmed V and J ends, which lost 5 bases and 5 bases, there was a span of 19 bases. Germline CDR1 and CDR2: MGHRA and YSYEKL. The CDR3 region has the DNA TGCGCCAGCAGCTCCTCTCCTACCACCTTCGACAATGAGCAGTTCTTC. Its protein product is CASSSSPTTFDNEQFF.

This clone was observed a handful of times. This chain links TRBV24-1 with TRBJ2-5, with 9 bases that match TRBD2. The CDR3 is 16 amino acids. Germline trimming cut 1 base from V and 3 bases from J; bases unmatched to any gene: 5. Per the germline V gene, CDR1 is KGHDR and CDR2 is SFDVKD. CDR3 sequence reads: CATSDLAGGGEETQYF. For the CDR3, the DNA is TGTGCCACCAGTGATTTAGCGGGAGGCGGGGAAGAGACCCAGTACTTC.

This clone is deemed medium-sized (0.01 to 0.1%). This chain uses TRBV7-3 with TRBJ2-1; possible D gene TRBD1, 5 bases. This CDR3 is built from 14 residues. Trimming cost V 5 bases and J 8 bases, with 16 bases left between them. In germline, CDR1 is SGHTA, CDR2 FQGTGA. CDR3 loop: CASSPTFQGYEQFF. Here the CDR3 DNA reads TGTGCCAGCAGCCCAACCTTCCAGGGTTATGAGCAGTTCTTC.

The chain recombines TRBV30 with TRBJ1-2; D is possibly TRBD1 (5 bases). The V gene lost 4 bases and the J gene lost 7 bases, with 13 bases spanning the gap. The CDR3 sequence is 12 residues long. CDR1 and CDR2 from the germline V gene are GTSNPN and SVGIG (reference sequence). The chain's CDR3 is CAWTRDQSGYTF. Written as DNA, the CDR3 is TGTGCCTGGACCAGGGACCAGTCTGGCTACACCTTC.

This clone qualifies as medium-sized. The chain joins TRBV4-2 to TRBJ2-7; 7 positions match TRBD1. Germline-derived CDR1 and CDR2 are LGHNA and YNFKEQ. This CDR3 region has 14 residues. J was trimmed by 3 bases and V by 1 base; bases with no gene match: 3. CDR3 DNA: TGTGCCAGCAGCCAAGGCACAGGGGACTACGAGCAGTACTTC. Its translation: CASSQGTGDYEQYF.

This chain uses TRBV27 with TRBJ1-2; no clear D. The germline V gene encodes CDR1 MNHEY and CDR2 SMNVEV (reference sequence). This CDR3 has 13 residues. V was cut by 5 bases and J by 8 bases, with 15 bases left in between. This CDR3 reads CASSADLLGGYTF. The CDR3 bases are TGTGCCAGCAGTGCAGACTTGCTAGGGGGCTACACCTTC.

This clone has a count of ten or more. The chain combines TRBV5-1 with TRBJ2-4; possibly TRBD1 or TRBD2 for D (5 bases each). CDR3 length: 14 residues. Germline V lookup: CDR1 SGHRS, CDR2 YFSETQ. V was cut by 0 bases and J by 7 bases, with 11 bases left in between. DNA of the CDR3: TGCGCCAGCAGCTTGGAGGGAGAGGGGAACATTCAGTACTTC. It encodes CASSLEGEGNIQYF.

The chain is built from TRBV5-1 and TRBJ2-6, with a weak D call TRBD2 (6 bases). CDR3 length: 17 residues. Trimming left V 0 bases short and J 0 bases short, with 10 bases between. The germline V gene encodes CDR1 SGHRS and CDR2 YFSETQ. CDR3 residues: CASSLVGGLSGANVLTF. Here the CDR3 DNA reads TGCGCCAGCAGCTTGGTCGGGGGACTCTCTGGGGCCAACGTCCTGACTTTC.

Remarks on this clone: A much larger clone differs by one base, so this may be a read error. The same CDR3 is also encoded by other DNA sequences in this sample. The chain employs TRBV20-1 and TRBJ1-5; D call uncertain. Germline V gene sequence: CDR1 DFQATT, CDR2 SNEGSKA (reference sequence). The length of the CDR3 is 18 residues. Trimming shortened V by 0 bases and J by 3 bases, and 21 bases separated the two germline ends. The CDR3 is CSARDPWGEGGLNQPQHF. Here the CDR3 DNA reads TGCAGTGCTAGAGATCCATGGGGTGAAGGCGGGCTCAATCAGCCCCAGCATTTT.

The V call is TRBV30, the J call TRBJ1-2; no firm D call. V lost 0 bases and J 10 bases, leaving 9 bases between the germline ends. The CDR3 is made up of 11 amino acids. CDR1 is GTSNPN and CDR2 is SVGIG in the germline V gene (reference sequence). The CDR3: CAWSVRGDYTF. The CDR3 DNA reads TGTGCCTGGAGTGTACGAGGAGACTACACCTTC.

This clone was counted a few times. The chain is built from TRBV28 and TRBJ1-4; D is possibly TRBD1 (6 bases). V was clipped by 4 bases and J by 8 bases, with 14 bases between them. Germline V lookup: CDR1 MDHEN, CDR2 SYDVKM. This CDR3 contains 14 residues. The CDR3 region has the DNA TGTGCCAGCAGTTCGACAGGAGAGGGGGAAAAACTGTTTTTT. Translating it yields CASSSTGEGEKLFF.

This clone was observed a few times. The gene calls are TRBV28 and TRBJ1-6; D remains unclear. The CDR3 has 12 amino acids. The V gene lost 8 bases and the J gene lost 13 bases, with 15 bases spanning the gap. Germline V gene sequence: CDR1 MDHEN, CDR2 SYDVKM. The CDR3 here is CASRAVWSPLHF. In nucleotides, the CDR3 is TGTGCCAGCCGGGCGGTTTGGTCGCCCCTCCACTTT.

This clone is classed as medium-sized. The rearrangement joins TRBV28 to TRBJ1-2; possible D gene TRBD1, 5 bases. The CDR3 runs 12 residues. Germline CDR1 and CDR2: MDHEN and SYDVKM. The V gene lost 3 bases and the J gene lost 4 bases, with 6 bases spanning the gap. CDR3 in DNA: TGTGCCAGCAGTTTGAGGGGCTATGGCTACACCTTC. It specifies CASSLRGYGYTF.

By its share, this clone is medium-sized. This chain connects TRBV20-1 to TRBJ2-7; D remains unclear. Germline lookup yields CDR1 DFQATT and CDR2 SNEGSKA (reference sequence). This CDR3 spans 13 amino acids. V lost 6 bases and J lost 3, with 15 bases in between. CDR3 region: CSAIATLGYEQYF. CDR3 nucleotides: TGCAGTGCGATCGCGACCCTGGGCTACGAGCAGTACTTC.

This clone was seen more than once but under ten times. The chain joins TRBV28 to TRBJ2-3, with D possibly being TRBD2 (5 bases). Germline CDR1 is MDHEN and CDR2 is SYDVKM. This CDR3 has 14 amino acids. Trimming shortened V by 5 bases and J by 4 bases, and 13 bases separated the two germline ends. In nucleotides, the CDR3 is TGTGCCAGCAGTCGAACGAACGGGGCAGATACGCAGTATTTT. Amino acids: CASSRTNGADTQYF.

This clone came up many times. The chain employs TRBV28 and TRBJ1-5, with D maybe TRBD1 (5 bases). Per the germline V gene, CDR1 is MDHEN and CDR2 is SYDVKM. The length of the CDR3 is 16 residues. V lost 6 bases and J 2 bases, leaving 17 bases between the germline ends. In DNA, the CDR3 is TGTGCCAGCAGCTCGGGGCCAATGGTAGGCAATCAGCCCCAGCATTTT. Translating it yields CASSSGPMVGNQPQHF.

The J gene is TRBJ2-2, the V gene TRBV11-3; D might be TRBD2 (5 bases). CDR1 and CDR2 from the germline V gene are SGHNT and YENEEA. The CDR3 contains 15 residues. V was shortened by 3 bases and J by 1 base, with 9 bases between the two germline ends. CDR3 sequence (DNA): TGTGCCAGCAGCTTGGCGGGTTGGAACACCGGGGAGCTGTTTTTT. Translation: CASSLAGWNTGELFF.

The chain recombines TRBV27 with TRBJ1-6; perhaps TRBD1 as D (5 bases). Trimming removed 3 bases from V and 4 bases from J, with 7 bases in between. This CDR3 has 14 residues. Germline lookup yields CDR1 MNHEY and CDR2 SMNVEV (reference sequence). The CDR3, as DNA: TGTGCCAGCAGTTTGGAGGGGTATAATTCACCCCTCCACTTT. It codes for CASSLEGYNSPLHF.

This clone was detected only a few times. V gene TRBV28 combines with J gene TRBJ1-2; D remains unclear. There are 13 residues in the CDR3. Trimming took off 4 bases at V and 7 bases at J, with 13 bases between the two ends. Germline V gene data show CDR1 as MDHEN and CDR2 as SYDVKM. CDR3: CASSSTAVFGYTF. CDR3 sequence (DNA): TGTGCCAGCAGTTCAACAGCGGTTTTTGGCTACACCTTC.

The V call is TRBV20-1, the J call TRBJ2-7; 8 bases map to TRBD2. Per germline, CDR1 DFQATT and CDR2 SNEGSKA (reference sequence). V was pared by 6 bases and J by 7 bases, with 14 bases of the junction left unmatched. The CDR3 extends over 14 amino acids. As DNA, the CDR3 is TGCAGTGCGACAGCGGGAGTCGTCCCCAATGAGCAGTACTTC. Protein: CSATAGVVPNEQYF.

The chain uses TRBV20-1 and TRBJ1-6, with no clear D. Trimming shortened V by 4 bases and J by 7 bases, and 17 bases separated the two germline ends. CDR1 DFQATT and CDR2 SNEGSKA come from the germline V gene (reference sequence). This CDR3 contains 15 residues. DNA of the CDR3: TGCAGTGCTACGGCCTTTGAGAGAACCAATTCACCCCTCCACTTT. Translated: CSATAFERTNSPLHF.

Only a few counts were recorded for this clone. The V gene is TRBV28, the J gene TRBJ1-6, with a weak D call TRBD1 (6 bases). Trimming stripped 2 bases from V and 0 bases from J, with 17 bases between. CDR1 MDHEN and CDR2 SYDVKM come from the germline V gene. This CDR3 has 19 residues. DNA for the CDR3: TGTGCCAGCAGTTTACGCGGGACACGGGAGAGCTCCTATAATTCACCCCTCCACTTT. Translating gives CASSLRGTRESSYNSPLHF.

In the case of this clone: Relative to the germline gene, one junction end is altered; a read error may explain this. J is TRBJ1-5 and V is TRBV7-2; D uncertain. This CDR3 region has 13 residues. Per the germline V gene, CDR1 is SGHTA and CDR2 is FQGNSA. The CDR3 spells CASSLVSVQPHHF. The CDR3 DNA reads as TGTGCCAGCAGCTTAGTGTCGGTACAGCCCCATCATTTT.

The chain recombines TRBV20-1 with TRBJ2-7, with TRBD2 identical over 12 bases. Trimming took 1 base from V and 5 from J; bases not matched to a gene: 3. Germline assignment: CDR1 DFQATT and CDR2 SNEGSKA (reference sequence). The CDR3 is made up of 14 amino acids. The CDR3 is CSARGTSGDHEQYF. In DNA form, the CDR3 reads TGCAGTGCTAGAGGGACTAGCGGGGATCACGAGCAGTACTTC.

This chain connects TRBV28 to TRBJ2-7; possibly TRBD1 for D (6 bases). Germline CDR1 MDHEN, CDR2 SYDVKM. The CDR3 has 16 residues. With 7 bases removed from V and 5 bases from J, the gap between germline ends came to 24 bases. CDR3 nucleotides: TGTGCCAGCATGCCCCCAGATGCCAGGGGAATAAACGAGCAGTACTTC. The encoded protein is CASMPPDARGINEQYF.